This T cell receptor beta chain was captured by sequencing in a study of tumor-infiltrating lymphocytes in primary liver carcinoma. Overall study: The study included patients who were men and women aged 30 to 69 years. Recorded tumor stage was T1-T3 N0M0, with diameters of roughly 4.2 to 11 cm.

Trimming removed 7 bases at V and 5 bases at J, with 17 bases between. Germline V gene sequence: CDR1 SQVTM, CDR2 ANQGSEA. The CDR3 extends over 13 amino acids. This clonotype was seen many times. From 500 to 600 ng of total RNA, TCR beta-specific cDNA was reverse-transcribed using a constant-region primer. Three-round nested multiplex PCR performed with slightly modified ARM-PCR produced the TCR beta libraries. Rounds one and two of PCR, each of 10 cycles, were primed with TRBV1-TRBV30 forward primers and a C-beta reverse primer. TCRdb re-derived calls from the multiplex PCR reads in MiXCR, one entry per CDR3 protein. Of about 30,000 distinct CDR3 sequences in the sample, 70% to 80% were seen once. Bulk tissue was left unsorted, and RNA and DNA were co-extracted from roughly 20-30 mg of it. Among the patients, all had chronic HBV infection and none had been treated. Every single tumor sample held over 85% viable tumor cells.

This TCR was sampled from a woman aged 30 to 39 with primary liver carcinoma and hepatitis B virus infection. Material: liver tumor tissue from sampling region 3. Documented subset: tumor region T3, left-lateral pole. The rearrangement uses TRBV29-1 and TRBJ2-5; D tentatively reads TRBD1 or TRBD2 (5 bases each). Here the CDR3 DNA reads TGCAGCGCCGAGGGGCGTGGACGGGAGACCCAGTACTTC. Translated, it gives CSAEGRGRETQYF.